These T cell receptor beta chains were read from a single sample in a study of cytomegalovirus exposure and HLA in healthy donors. Sequencing was performed with immunoSEQ multiplex PCR; in TCRdb, only in-frame clones are kept and a portion is missing. The sample includes about 130,000 clones, 70% to 85% of them seen just once. Sequenced material: PBMCs. The receptors originated from a boy under 18 in good health and CMV-seronegative. Each CDR3 is given with its conserved first and last residue. The D gene is left open where the match is weak. Rows give clone size only sometimes, using once, few, many, or a class for an expanded clone.

J gene | D gene | clone size | V gene | CDR3 DNA | CDR3 protein
TRBJ2-7 | TRBD1 | . | TRBV19 | TGTGCCAGCGCCCCGGACAGGGCCTACGAGCAGTACTTC | CASAPDRAYEQYF
TRBJ2-3 | TRBD2 | . | TRBV6-5 | TGTGCCAGCAGTTACCATGCGGGAGACACCCAAGATACGCAGTATTTT | CASSYHAGDTQDTQYF
TRBJ1-1 | TRBD1 | . | TRBV27 | TGTGCCAGCAGTGCGGGACAGGGGGCATCTGAAGCTTTCTTT | CASSAGQGASEAFF
TRBJ1-1 | . | once | TRBV10-3 | TGTGCCATCAGTGACGGTCCTGAAGCTTTCTTT | CAISDGPEAFF
TRBJ1-1 | . | few | TRBV5-1 | TGCGCCAGCACCGAAGGGGGGGGCTACGACACTGAAGCTTTCTTT | CASTEGGGYDTEAFF
TRBJ1-2 | TRBD1 | few | TRBV19 | TGTGCCAGTAGTATTACGGGGACAGAAGCTGGCTACACCTTC | CASSITGTEAGYTF
TRBJ1-3 | . | once | TRBV13 | TGTGCCAGCAGCTTAGACACAGGACGCTCTGGAAACACCATATATTTT | CASSLDTGRSGNTIYF
TRBJ2-5 | TRBD2 | once | TRBV5-1 | TGCGCCAGCAGCTTGGGACTAGCGGGAACCCAAGAGACCCAGTACTTC | CASSLGLAGTQETQYF
TRBJ2-4 | TRBD1 | . | TRBV7-9 | TGTGCCAGCAGCTTAGAAATGACAGGGACGGACATTCAGTACTTC | CASSLEMTGTDIQYF
TRBJ1-5 | TRBD1 | few | TRBV19 | TGTGCCAGTACCCGGGCCAGGGGGTGGGTCCAGCCCCAGCATTTT | CASTRARGWVQPQHF
TRBJ2-7 | TRBD2 | . | TRBV9 | TGTGCCAGCAGCGCGGGACTAGACTACGAGCAGTACTTC | CASSAGLDYEQYF
TRBJ1-4 | . | . | TRBV27 | TGTGCCAGCACTACGAGATTGGGAGATGAAAAACTGTTTTTT | CASTTRLGDEKLFF
TRBJ2-3 | TRBD2 | . | TRBV5-1 | TGCGCCAGCACAACTATATCTAGCGGGAGTAACACAGATACGCAGTATTTT | CASTTISSGSNTDTQYF
TRBJ2-1 | TRBD1 | . | TRBV7-2 | TGTGCCAGCAGCTTAGGACAGGGGTACAATGAGCAGTTCTTC | CASSLGQGYNEQFF
TRBJ2-5 | . | . | TRBV30 | TGTGCCTGGAGGGGGCGGGGAAGGATGGAGACCCAGTACTTC | CAWRGRGRMETQYF
TRBJ2-7 | TRBD2 | . | TRBV12-5 | TGTGCTAGTGGGACCGGGGGGTCCTACGAGCAGTACTTC | CASGTGGSYEQYF
TRBJ1-2 | TRBD1 | . | TRBV15 | TGTGCCACCAGCAGAGGGACAGGGGTGTACACCTTC | CATSRGTGVYTF
TRBJ1-1 | . | . | TRBV6-5 | TGTGCCAGCGGGGCGGGAGGTTGGAACACTGAAGCTTTCTTT | CASGAGGWNTEAFF
TRBJ2-1 | . | . | TRBV5-4 | TGTGCCAGCAGCTTGCGCCTAACTGGCTCCTACAATGAGCAGTTCTTC | CASSLRLTGSYNEQFF
TRBJ2-5 | . | . | TRBV27 | TGTGCCAGCAGTTTAGATAGCGGCAGGTTCATAGAGACCCAGTACTTC | CASSLDSGRFIETQYF
TRBJ1-1 | . | . | TRBV18 | TGTGCCAGCAGCCGCGGCCCGGGAGCTTTCTTT | CASSRGPGAFF
TRBJ1-4 | TRBD1 | . | TRBV5-1 | TGCGCCAGCAGCTTGGTTCCCAGGACAGGCCCAGGGGAAAAACTGTTTTTT | CASSLVPRTGPGEKLFF
TRBJ1-1 | TRBD1 | . | TRBV11-2 | TGTGCCAGCAGCCCCGGGACAGTCACTGAAGCTTTCTTT | CASSPGTVTEAFF
TRBJ2-1 | TRBD2 | . | TRBV19 | TGTGCCAGTCGGACTAGCGGGAGGTGGCATGAGCAGTTCTTC | CASRTSGRWHEQFF
TRBJ1-1 | . | . | TRBV7-9 | TGTGCCAGCAGCTCGGACAGCACTGAAGCTTTCTTT | CASSSDSTEAFF
TRBJ2-4 | . | once | TRBV5-1 | TGCGCCAGCAGCTATACAGGCGGAACAGCCCGCGGTCCCAAAAACATTCAGTACTTC | CASSYTGGTARGPKNIQYF
TRBJ2-1 | . | . | TRBV5-1 | TGCGCCAGCAGCTCCCAGCCCCTAGCGTCTTACAATGAGCAGTTCTTC | CASSSQPLASYNEQFF
TRBJ2-3 | TRBD1 | . | TRBV6-5 | TGTGCCAGCAGCCGGACAGGGGGCGAGGATACGCAGTATTTT | CASSRTGGEDTQYF
TRBJ2-3 | TRBD2 | few | TRBV5-4 | TGTGCCAGCAGCCAGGGGACTAGCGGGAGGGAGGATACGCAGTATTTT | CASSQGTSGREDTQYF
TRBJ1-5 | . | once | TRBV7-7 | TGTGCCAGCAGCCGAGGGCGAGCTGATAGCAATCAGCCCCAGCATTTT | CASSRGRADSNQPQHF
TRBJ2-1 | . | once | TRBV21-1 | TGTGCCAGCAGCAAAGACAGAGCTGAGCAGTTCTTC | CASSKDRAEQFF
TRBJ2-7 | . | . | TRBV7-5 | TGTGTCAGAAGCTTCCGGGAGCGGGAGGTCTTTTCCTACGAGCAGTACTTC | CVRSFREREVFSYEQYF
TRBJ1-2 | TRBD1 | . | TRBV6-5 | TGTGCCAGCAGCCCCGACAGGGACCAGTCCTATGGCTACACCTTC | CASSPDRDQSYGYTF
TRBJ1-4 | . | . | TRBV5-1 | TGCGCCAGCAGCTTGGCTCAGGGGAATGAAAAACTGTTTTTT | CASSLAQGNEKLFF
TRBJ2-1 | . | . | TRBV30 | TGTGCCTGGAGGGAACTAGCTGGCTCCTACAATGAGCAGTTCTTC | CAWRELAGSYNEQFF
TRBJ2-7 | . | once | TRBV7-2 | TGTGCCAGCAGCCCCCGTAATAGCGGTTACGAGCAGTACTTC | CASSPRNSGYEQYF
TRBJ2-1 | TRBD2 | . | TRBV6-5 | TGTGCCAGCAGAGTAGCGGGAGTCGATCATGAGCAGTTCTTC | CASRVAGVDHEQFF
TRBJ1-1 | . | . | TRBV4-3 | TGCGCCAGCAGCCAAGTCCGGGGGACGAACACTGAAGCTTTCTTT | CASSQVRGTNTEAFF
TRBJ2-7 | . | . | TRBV6-1 | TGTGCCAGCAGTGGCTTCGGCAGGGGCCCCGACGAGCAGTACTTC | CASSGFGRGPDEQYF
TRBJ1-2 | TRBD1 | . | TRBV6-5 | TGTGCCAGCAGTCCAGGGGGCGGTGACTATGGCTACACCTTC | CASSPGGGDYGYTF
TRBJ2-7 | TRBD2 | . | TRBV27 | TGTGCCAGCCGGGAGCGGGGTATGCGCTCCTACGAGCAGTACTTC | CASRERGMRSYEQYF
TRBJ1-2 | . | once | TRBV4-2 | TGTGCCAGCAGCCAAGGTCTAGAGAACTATGGCTACACCTTC | CASSQGLENYGYTF
TRBJ2-1 | TRBD2 | . | TRBV9 | TGTGCCAGCAGCGACCGGGGGGGCGACAATGAGCAGTTCTTC | CASSDRGGDNEQFF
TRBJ2-2 | . | once | TRBV9 | TGTGCCAGCAGCGTAGTCCCCGGGACCGGGGAGCTGTTTTTT | CASSVVPGTGELFF
TRBJ2-3 | TRBD2 | . | TRBV6-5 | TGTGCCAGCAGAACTAGCGGGACTAGCACAGATACGCAGTATTTT | CASRTSGTSTDTQYF
TRBJ1-5 | TRBD1 | . | TRBV7-2 | TGTGCCAGCAGCTCGGGACAGGGTATCGCCCAGCATTTT | CASSSGQGIAQHF